What follows describes a single TCR beta chain. Germline V gives CDR1 SGHAT, CDR2 FQNNGV. The CDR3 is 12 amino acids. Trimming cost V 8 bases and J 1 base, with 8 bases left between them. The record originates from a study of tumor-infiltrating lymphocytes in primary liver carcinoma. The researchers obtained blood RNA from unsorted whole blood and also extracted germline DNA. A constant-region primer primed TCR beta cDNA synthesis from about 550 ng of total RNA. Slightly modified ARM-PCR, run as three nested multiplex PCR rounds, produced the TCR beta libraries. A C-beta reverse primer was combined with TRBV1-TRBV30 forward primers in the first two PCR rounds, and each round had approximately 9 cycles. TCRdb independently ran MiXCR on the multiplex PCR reads; one entry per CDR3 protein. In the table there are about 350,000 distinct CDR3 sequences, approximately 65% of which are singletons.

The receptor was isolated from a man aged 35 to 55 with primary liver carcinoma and hepatitis B virus infection. V is TRBV11-2 and J is TRBJ2-5; D is ambiguous. Sequencing was done on a sample of peripheral blood. This CDR3 reads CASGPFQETQYF. CDR3 coding DNA: TGTGCCAGCGGCCCCTTCCAAGAGACCCAGTACTTC.